The present T cell receptor (beta chain) was sequenced within a study of T-cell memory formation after mild COVID-19. Regarding this clonotype: Antigen unknown.

Study-level points and caveats: Later expanders leaned toward CD4+, whereas clones contracting from day 15 to 85 were balanced CD4/CD8.

One entry per CDR3 protein, called by TCRdb with MiXCR from the 5' RACE reads. The sample carries a few hundred thousand distinct CDR3 sequences, approximately 19% recorded once. CDR3 length: 13 residues. With 4 bases removed from V and 3 bases from J, the gap between germline ends came to 10 bases. Germline V CDR1 and CDR2: DFQATT, SNEGSKA (reference sequence). The sequencing input was PBMCs or a T cell subset sorted from them (not recorded which). The sequence was obtained from a man younger than 35 who had mild COVID-19 (a few samples of this study predate the infection). Cell type and time point are not known. This chain connects TRBV20-1 to TRBJ1-5; D is uncertain. For the CDR3, the DNA is TGCAGTGCTAAGGTGTTTCTCAATCAGCCCCAGCATTTT. Translation: CSAKVFLNQPQHF.